The 29 T cell receptor beta chains given below trace back to one sample, sequenced in a study of T cells in Graves' hyperthyroidism and ophthalmopathy. There were TCR beta CDR3 regions amplified from RNA transcripts. During a first-round RT-PCR of the TCR CDR3, the HTBI primer set was used. TCRdb called the multiplex PCR reads again in MiXCR, with one record for every CDR3 protein. Of 600,000 to 700,000 distinct CDR3 sequences listed, 14% to 15% are singletons. The sequencing input was blood. All receptors come from a woman in her thirties or forties with Graves' ophthalmopathy.

In its sample, this clonotype was seen many times. The chain links TRBV14 to TRBJ1-2, with D possibly TRBD1 on 5 matching bases. Trimming left V 6 bases short and J 5 bases short, with 28 bases between. The CDR3 contains 18 residues. Germline CDR1 is SGHDN and CDR2 is FVKESK. The CDR3 loop reads CASSPTGLEIGEGYGYTF. In DNA, the CDR3 is TGTGCCAGCAGTCCAACCGGACTCGAGATCGGGGAGGGGTATGGCTACACCTTC.

The chain combines TRBV6-2 or TRBV6-3 with TRBJ2-7; 11 nucleotides align to TRBD1. This CDR3 contains 18 residues. Per germline, CDR1 MNHEY and CDR2 SVGEGT. J gave up 6 bases and V 3 bases, and 16 bases lay outside the gene matches. CDR3 coding DNA: TGTGCCAGCAGTTATCGGACAGGGGGCGCGAGGACGCCATCCGAGCAGTACTTC. Protein sequence: CASSYRTGGARTPSEQYF.

This clonotype was observed at least ten times. V and J are TRBV4-1 and TRBJ2-7; TRBD2 matches 8 bases. J gave up 7 bases and V 3 bases, and 11 bases lay outside the gene matches. Germline CDR1 and CDR2: MGHRA and YSYEKL. The length of the CDR3 is 15 residues. The CDR3 DNA sequence: TGCGCCAGCAGCCAGGTAGCGGGGCCCCTGGGGGAGCAGTACTTC. It yields the protein CASSQVAGPLGEQYF.

This chain joins TRBV7-8 and TRBJ2-5; the match to TRBD1 covers 10 bases. V gave up 7 bases and J gave up 4 bases; unmatched junction bases: 6. There are 14 residues in the CDR3. Germline CDR1 SGHVS, CDR2 FQNEAQ. Here the CDR3 reads CASIGTGVRETQYF. In DNA, the CDR3 is TGTGCCAGCATTGGGACAGGGGTCAGAGAGACCCAGTACTTC. The full variable domain, with the rest looked up from reference TRBV7-8 and TRBJ2-5, is GAGVSQSPRYKVAKRGQDVALRCDPISGHVSLFWYQQALGQGPEFLTYFQNEAQLDKSGLPSDRFFAERPEGSVSTLKIQRTQQEDSAVYLCASIGTGVRETQYFGPGTRLLVL.

At least ten counts were recorded for this clonotype. This rearrangement joins TRBV4-1 to TRBJ2-7; TRBD1 aligns across 7 bases. V was pared by 4 bases and J by 2 bases, with 11 bases of the junction left unmatched. The CDR3 spans 16 residues. Germline V lookup: CDR1 MGHRA, CDR2 YSYEKL. CDR3 sequence (DNA): TGCGCCAGCAGCCCAAAAGACAGGGTCTGGACCTACGAGCAGTACTTC. Its protein product is CASSPKDRVWTYEQYF.

This clonotype was found many times. The chain couples TRBV7-9 to TRBJ1-2; 7 nucleotides align to TRBD1. This CDR3 has 14 amino acids. The V and J ends lost 5 bases and 6 bases, in that order; junction bases with no gene match: 9. CDR1 is SEHNR and CDR2 is FQNEAQ in the germline V gene (reference sequence). This CDR3 is CASSPRDSWDGYTF. The CDR3 DNA reads as TGTGCCAGCAGCCCCCGGGACAGTTGGGATGGCTACACCTTC.

The sample holds many counts of this clonotype. The V gene is TRBV5-1, the J gene TRBJ2-5; D is undetermined. CDR1 and CDR2 (germline): SGHRS, YFSETQ. This CDR3 spans 13 amino acids. Trimming left V 5 bases short and J 4 bases short, with 12 bases between. CDR3: CASRFEMGETQYF. The CDR3 DNA is TGCGCCAGCAGGTTCGAAATGGGAGAGACCCAGTACTTC.

This chain uses TRBV7-9 with TRBJ2-7; possible D gene TRBD2, 5 bases. CDR1 and CDR2 from the germline V gene are SEHNR and FQNEAQ (reference sequence). Trimming cost V 2 bases and J 4 bases, with 15 bases left between them. This CDR3 is built from 15 residues. The CDR3 DNA sequence: TGTGCCAGCAGCTTAAGGTCGGGGAGTACGTACGAGCAGTACTTC. It yields the protein CASSLRSGSTYEQYF.

This clonotype has just a few counts. The chain has TRBV7-8 and TRBJ2-7, with 13 bases lining up with TRBD2. The CDR3 sequence is 18 residues long. Germline-derived CDR1 and CDR2 are SGHVS and FQNEAQ. Trimming took 5 bases from V and 4 from J; bases not matched to a gene: 14. DNA for the CDR3: TGTGCCAGCAGCCAAGGACTAGCGGGAGACCTGGACTTTTACGAGCAGTACTTC. As protein: CASSQGLAGDLDFYEQYF. The full variable domain, rest sourced from reference TRBV7-8 and TRBJ2-7, is GAGVSQSPRYKVAKRGQDVALRCDPISGHVSLFWYQQALGQGPEFLTYFQNEAQLDKSGLPSDRFFAERPEGSVSTLKIQRTQQEDSAVYLCASSQGLAGDLDFYEQYFGPGTRLTVT.

This clonotype has more than one count but fewer than ten. The chain employs TRBV5-1 and TRBJ2-7; 10 positions match TRBD1. The CDR3 has 16 amino acids. CDR1 SGHRS and CDR2 YFSETQ come from the germline V gene. V was pared by 0 bases and J by 2 bases, with 5 bases of the junction left unmatched. CDR3 protein: CASSLGSGQGAYEQYF. The DNA for the CDR3 is TGCGCCAGCAGCTTGGGTTCCGGACAGGGGGCCTACGAGCAGTACTTC.

This clonotype was counted many times. This chain connects TRBV11-1 to TRBJ2-2; 11 nucleotides match TRBD2. The germline CDR1 and CDR2 sequences are SGHAT and FQDESV (reference sequence). The CDR3 has 17 amino acids. V trimming: 7 bases; J trimming: 2 bases; junction bases outside the gene matches: 9. The DNA for the CDR3 is TGTGCCAGCAACCCCCTGGGGACTAGCGGTAACACCGGGGAGCTGTTTTTT. This gives the protein CASNPLGTSGNTGELFF.

V is TRBV27 and J is TRBJ2-4; 10 bases match TRBD2. Germline-derived CDR1 and CDR2 are MNHEY and SMNVEV (reference sequence). The length of the CDR3 is 15 residues. J gave up 6 bases and V 4 bases, and 6 bases lay outside the gene matches. CDR3 sequence: CASSSTSGIVNIQYF. The CDR3 DNA reads TGTGCCAGCAGTTCTACTAGCGGGATAGTAAACATTCAGTACTTC.

Only a few counts were recorded for this clonotype. The chain employs TRBV20-1 and TRBJ1-6, with D hard to call. The length of the CDR3 is 14 residues. Germline loops: CDR1 DFQATT, CDR2 SNEGSKA (reference sequence). V dropped 4 bases and J dropped 0 bases, with 7 bases sitting between them. In DNA form, the CDR3 reads TGCAGTGCTATTATTAGCTCCTATAATTCACCCCTCCACTTT. Protein: CSAIISSYNSPLHF.

The chain is built from TRBV28 and TRBJ1-2; D is perhaps TRBD1 (5 bases). V lost 6 bases and J lost 2, with 13 bases in between. The germline V gene encodes CDR1 MDHEN and CDR2 SYDVKM. This CDR3 is built from 14 residues. The CDR3 DNA reads as TGTGCCAGCAGACAAGGGACGTTAAACTATGGCTACACCTTC. It codes for CASRQGTLNYGYTF.

This clonotype was detected ten times or more. V and J are TRBV6-5 and TRBJ1-1; maybe TRBD1 (5 bases). The CDR3 is made up of 14 amino acids. Trimming stripped 4 bases from V and 5 bases from J, with 14 bases between. Germline lookup yields CDR1 MNHEY and CDR2 SVGAGI. The DNA of the CDR3 is TGTGCCAGCAGTTCCAGGGTGGGGGGGACTGAAGCTTTCTTT. Amino acids: CASSSRVGGTEAFF.

Ten or more counts support this clonotype. This clone may be a read error of a much larger clone one base away. The chain has TRBV5-4 and TRBJ2-5; D is uncertain. The CDR3 is 12 residues long. The germline V gene has CDR1 SGHNT and CDR2 YYREEE (reference sequence). V lost 2 bases and J lost 4, with 6 bases in between. The DNA of the CDR3 is TGTGCCAGCAGCTTCGAACGAGAGACCCAGTACTTC. Translated, it gives CASSFERETQYF.

The genes are TRBV7-3 and TRBJ1-3; D is uncertain. Germline assignment: CDR1 SGHTA and CDR2 FQGTGA. The CDR3 runs 16 residues. V lost 2 bases, J lost 0 bases, and 11 bases lay in between. The CDR3, as DNA: TGTGCCAGCAGCTTAGCCCCGGTATCCTCTGGAAACACCATATATTTT. It yields the protein CASSLAPVSSGNTIYF.

In its sample, this clonotype was seen many times. The J gene is TRBJ1-2, the V gene TRBV28, with D possibly being TRBD1 (5 bases). The CDR3 is 15 amino acids. The V end lost 5 bases, the J end lost 2 bases, and 15 bases lay between the germline ends. Germline values: CDR1 MDHEN, CDR2 SYDVKM. The CDR3 sequence: CASSRTVGENYGYTF. DNA of the CDR3: TGTGCCAGCAGTCGTACGGTAGGGGAGAACTATGGCTACACCTTC.

This clonotype showed up many times. The chain combines TRBV30 with TRBJ1-1; 8 nucleotides align to TRBD1. V shed 6 bases and J 1 base; nucleotides not matched to a gene: 7. This CDR3 comprises 14 residues. The germline V gene has CDR1 GTSNPN and CDR2 SVGIG (reference sequence). The CDR3 bases are TGTGCCTGTCAGGGCGGGACAGGGAACACTGAAGCTTTCTTT. It encodes CACQGGTGNTEAFF.

This clonotype was counted ten times or more. The chain's CDR3 is CAIGTSGSSYEQYF. The CDR3 DNA reads TGTGCCATAGGGACTAGCGGGAGCTCCTACGAGCAGTACTTC. The J gene is TRBJ2-7, the V gene TRBV10-3; 14 bases map to TRBD2. Losses at the gene ends were 9 bases for V and 0 bases for J; bases not matched to a gene: 1. This CDR3 comprises 14 residues. Germline CDR1 is ENHRY and CDR2 is SYGVKD.

This clonotype has at least ten counts. The V and J genes are TRBV18 and TRBJ2-7, with D unresolved. Trimming removed 1 base from V and 6 bases from J, with 13 bases in between. Germline assignment: CDR1 KGHSH and CDR2 LQKENI. The CDR3 is 14 residues long. The CDR3 here is CASSPRRYVGEQYF. In nucleotides, the CDR3 is TGTGCCAGCTCACCACGCCGGTACGTGGGCGAGCAGTACTTC.

A single count supports this clonotype. Just one base apart from a much larger clone, this may be a read error. The chain recombines TRBV28 with TRBJ1-2, with D hard to call. This CDR3 region has 15 residues. The V end was cut by 8 bases, the J end by 3 bases, with 19 bases between. The germline V gene has CDR1 MDHEN and CDR2 SYDVKM. CDR3 sequence (DNA): TGTGCCAGCGCCTTCCTAGGGTACCAGGACTATGGCTACACCTTC. This gives the protein CASAFLGYQDYGYTF.

This clonotype was seen at least ten times. V and J are TRBV6-2 or TRBV6-3 and TRBJ2-7; D possibly corresponds to TRBD2 (5 bases). CDR1 and CDR2 (germline): MNHEY, SVGEGT. Trimming pared 8 bases from V and 4 bases from J, leaving 15 bases between. The CDR3 has 13 residues. The CDR3 coding sequence is TGTGCCAGCTCGGGTGTGGTAGCGTACGAGCAGTACTTC. Protein: CASSGVVAYEQYF.

This clonotype was seen at least ten times. The V and J genes are TRBV6-2 or TRBV6-3 and TRBJ1-3; D call uncertain. The V end was cut by 4 bases, the J end by 3 bases, with 7 bases between. The V gene's germline CDR1 is MNHEY and CDR2 SVGEGT. The CDR3 totals 13 residues. CDR3 sequence reads: CASSSTNGNTIYF. The CDR3 DNA follows: TGTGCCAGCAGTTCAACAAATGGAAACACCATATATTTT.

This clonotype was observed at least ten times. At one end, the junction sequence differs from germline, possibly due to a read error. V usage is TRBV2 and J usage is TRBJ2-5; 9 bases align to TRBD2. This CDR3 has 15 residues. Germline-derived CDR1 and CDR2 are SNHLY and FYNNEI. CDR3 residues: CTSRNRREGQETQYF. DNA for the CDR3: TGTACCAGCAGAAATCGGCGGGAGGGCCAAGAGACCCAGTACTTC.

This clonotype was observed at least ten times. Here the CDR3 reads CASSRKLDTQYF. CDR3 nucleotide sequence: TGTGCCAGCAGCCGAAAACTGGATACGCAGTATTTT. The J gene is TRBJ2-3, the V gene TRBV7-9; D call uncertain. V was clipped by 5 bases and J by 6 bases, with 9 bases between them. The CDR3 length is 12 residues. CDR1 and CDR2 from the germline V gene are SEHNR and FQNEAQ (reference sequence). Based on the CDR3 plus reference TRBV7-9 and TRBJ2-3, the full variable domain is DTGVSQNPRHKITKRGQNVTFRCDPISEHNRLYWYRQTLGQGPEFLTYFQNEAQLEKSRLLSDRFSAERPKGSFSTLEIQRTEQGDSAMYLCASSRKLDTQYFGPGTRLTVL.

This clonotype was seen many times. The chain is built from TRBV29-1 and TRBJ1-2; D not certain. Germline-derived CDR1 and CDR2 are SQVTM and ANQGSEA. The CDR3 contains 13 residues. V dropped 1 base and J dropped 7 bases, with 13 bases sitting between them. This CDR3 is CSVEAVLMVGYTF. The CDR3 nucleotides read TGCAGCGTTGAAGCGGTGTTGATGGTTGGCTACACCTTC.

At least ten counts were recorded for this clonotype. The chain joins TRBV19 to TRBJ1-1; 11 bases are a match to TRBD1. V gave up 5 bases and J gave up 4 bases; unmatched junction bases: 12. The CDR3 runs 17 residues. In germline, CDR1 is LNHDA, CDR2 SQIVND (reference sequence). The CDR3 sequence is CASSEGQGVGVSTEAFF. CDR3 DNA sequence: TGTGCCAGTAGTGAGGGACAGGGGGTCGGGGTGAGCACTGAAGCTTTCTTT.

This chain connects TRBV12-3 or TRBV12-4 to TRBJ1-2, with D perhaps matching TRBD1 (6 bases). The CDR3 spans 14 residues. V gave up 6 bases and J gave up 5 bases, with 16 bases separating them. CDR3 residues: CASRLNREGYGYTF. CDR3 sequence (DNA): TGTGCCAGCAGATTAAACAGGGAAGGGTATGGCTACACCTTC.